This entry features one T cell receptor (beta chain) sequence. Original data processing: The assay estimated nucleated cells by amplifying reference gene primers. The repertoire was sequenced with immunoSEQ multiplex PCR; TCRdb's copy has only in-frame clones and lacks some. V and J calls and clone size follow that table, whereas D and trimming were derived from the DNA. The sample holds around 300,000 clones, roughly nine tenths seen once. CDR1 is MNHNS and CDR2 is SASEGT in the germline V gene. The V end lost 4 bases, the J end lost 0 bases, and 13 bases lay between the germline ends. The CDR3 has 16 residues. Participants were aged about 18 to 100 years from around 26 US areas. The sample originates from a study of blood T cell repertoires in COVID-19. Overall study: COVID-19 samples, acute and convalescent, were from the United States, Italy and Spain.

The sequence was collected from a woman in her fifties or sixties who had recovered from COVID-19. Sample: PBMCs or T cells enriched from blood (not recorded which). The rearrangement links TRBV6-1 to TRBJ2-1; D may be TRBD2 (6 bases). In DNA, the CDR3 is TGTGCCAGCAGTGCGGCTAGCGTGACCTCCTACAATGAGCAGTTCTTC. Translated, it gives CASSAASVTSYNEQFF.